This T cell receptor (beta chain) is from a study of blood T cell repertoires in COVID-19. Generated by immunoSEQ multiplex PCR, the TCRdb table keeps only in-frame clones and is missing some. The repertoire holds 90,000 or so clones, 84% seen once, with around 25% in the top ten. Per the germline V gene, CDR1 is SGHTA and CDR2 is FQGNSA. V shed 0 bases and J 2 bases; nucleotides not matched to a gene: 3. This CDR3 has 16 residues. The V call is TRBV7-2, the J call TRBJ1-5, with 8 bases identical to TRBD1. The TCR was taken from a man aged 60 to 69 with acute or convalescent COVID-19. The sequencing sample was made of peripheral blood. The CDR3 bases are TGTGCCAGCAGCTTAGCATCGGGACAGGGCAATCAGCCCCAGCATTTT. This codes for CASSLASGQGNQPQHF.